The 18 T cell receptor beta chains below come from one sample, sequenced in a study of T cell changes during pregnancy in multiple sclerosis. Assay used: immunoSEQ multiplex PCR; TCRdb lists only in-frame clones, some missing. The sample includes around 70,000 clones, 75% to 95% seen only once; the top ten take more than 0.75%. Sequencing was performed on peripheral blood, taken in the second trimester of pregnancy. Receptors were obtained from a female donor with multiple sclerosis, enrolled in a pregnancy study.

The V call is TRBV6-6, the J call TRBJ2-7; D is possibly TRBD1 (6 bases). The CDR3 consists of 15 residues. Trimming took 5 bases from V and 1 from J, leaving 15 bases between them. Germline CDR1 and CDR2: MNHNY and SVGAGI (reference sequence). The CDR3 reads CASSTRGRASYEQYF. CDR3 DNA: TGTGCCAGCAGTACCAGGGGTCGGGCGTCCTACGAGCAGTACTTC.

The chain uses TRBV4-3 and TRBJ1-4, with 7 positions matching TRBD1. In germline, CDR1 is LGHNA, CDR2 YSLEER. The CDR3 runs 16 residues. V lost 4 bases and J lost 10; bases outside the gene matches: 15. CDR3 coding DNA: TGCGCCAGCAGCCCCCGAGGCGGCAGGGGGAGTGGAAAACTGTTTTTT. It is translated as CASSPRGGRGSGKLFF.

The chain uses TRBV6-5 and TRBJ2-5; no reliable D call. Looked up from germline, CDR1 is MNHEY and CDR2 is SVGAGI. V was pared by 5 bases and J by 0 bases, with 10 bases between. The CDR3 runs 14 residues. CDR3 nucleotides: TGTGCCAGCAGTAGCGAAGGTCACCAAGAGACCCAGTACTTC. It specifies CASSSEGHQETQYF.

The chain joins TRBV5-1 to TRBJ2-1; 12 bases align to TRBD2. The ends lost 4 bases at V and 7 bases at J; junction bases unmatched: 12. The CDR3 length is 17 residues. Per the germline V gene, CDR1 is SGHRS and CDR2 is YFSETQ. The CDR3, as DNA: TGCGCCAGCAGCCCCGCTAGGCTAGCGGGGGGGCCGAATGAGCAGTTCTTC. This encodes CASSPARLAGGPNEQFF.

The chain carries TRBV7-8 and TRBJ2-3; no firm D call. CDR3 size: 12 residues. V was pared by 8 bases and J by 0 bases, with 6 bases between. Germline assignment: CDR1 SGHVS and CDR2 FQNEAQ. As DNA, the CDR3 is TGTGCCAGCGTGGGCAGCACAGATACGCAGTATTTT. Its translation: CASVGSTDTQYF.

The rearrangement links TRBV7-2 to TRBJ2-1, with TRBD2 identical over 14 bases. The CDR3 totals 17 residues. Germline V gene sequence: CDR1 SGHTA, CDR2 FQGNSA. J lost 0 bases, V lost 4 bases, and 2 bases had no gene match. CDR3 in DNA: TGTGCCAGCAGCTCCGGACTAGCGGGGGGCTCCTACAATGAGCAGTTCTTC. Its protein product is CASSSGLAGGSYNEQFF.

The chain is built from TRBV15 and TRBJ2-5, with 12 bases lining up with TRBD2. CDR1 and CDR2 (germline): LNHNV, YYDKDF (reference sequence). Losses at the gene ends were 4 bases for V and 4 bases for J; bases not matched to a gene: 10. This CDR3 spans 17 amino acids. The CDR3 reads CATSTYVTSGGLETQYF. In DNA, the CDR3 is TGTGCCACCAGCACCTACGTCACTAGCGGGGGGCTAGAGACCCAGTACTTC.

This clone has a single count. The rearrangement joins TRBV12-5 to TRBJ2-1, with 9 nucleotides matching TRBD1. Germline loops: CDR1 LGHNT, CDR2 FRNRAP. This CDR3 comprises 15 residues. Trimming at V came to 6 bases and at J to 9 bases, leaving 12 bases not matched to a gene. The CDR3 DNA follows: TGTGCTAGTGGCCCAGGACAGGGGTTCTTTGGTGAGCAGTTCTTC. It specifies CASGPGQGFFGEQFF.

The chain joins TRBV19 to TRBJ2-3, with 10 bases aligning to TRBD2. The trim removed 7 bases at V and 8 bases at J, leaving 12 bases unmatched. The CDR3 has 15 amino acids. Germline values: CDR1 LNHDA, CDR2 SQIVND (reference sequence). CDR3 nucleotide sequence: TGTGCCAGTAATCCCAGCGGGGGGGTTGTAAGTACGCAGTATTTT. As protein: CASNPSGGVVSTQYF.

V gene TRBV13 combines with J gene TRBJ1-6, with 9 bases identical to TRBD1. Unmatched junction bases numbered 5, after V lost 5 bases and J lost 6 bases. There are 15 residues in the CDR3. Germline loops: CDR1 PRHDT, CDR2 FYEKMQ (reference sequence). In DNA form, the CDR3 reads TGTGCCAGCAGCCCCCCGACAGGGGGTAATTCACCCCTCCACTTT. Its translation is CASSPPTGGNSPLHF.

This rearrangement joins TRBV7-2 to TRBJ1-5; 7 bases line up with TRBD1. CDR1 is SGHTA, CDR2 FQGNSA, per germline. CDR3 length: 16 residues. The J segment lost 2 bases and the V segment lost 5 bases, leaving 9 bases of the junction unmatched. The CDR3 region is CASSRGTATGNQPQHF. As DNA, the CDR3 is TGTGCCAGCAGCCGTGGGACAGCGACAGGCAATCAGCCCCAGCATTTT.

The chain joins TRBV7-6 to TRBJ1-1, with TRBD1 matching over 12 bases. The V gene end was trimmed by 2 bases and the J gene end by 4 bases; junction bases not matched to a gene: 5. CDR3 length: 16 residues. Germline V gene sequence: CDR1 SGHVS, CDR2 FNYEAQ. CDR3 amino acids: CASSLRGTGGGTEAFF. The CDR3 DNA is TGTGCCAGCAGCTTAAGGGGGACAGGGGGCGGCACTGAAGCTTTCTTT.

The rearrangement joins TRBV5-1 to TRBJ1-1, with D possibly being TRBD1 (6 bases). This CDR3 region has 15 residues. Germline lookup yields CDR1 SGHRS and CDR2 YFSETQ. V shed 4 bases and J shed 1 base, with 14 bases lying between them. The CDR3 reads CASSPAEQGNTEAFF. Written as DNA, the CDR3 is TGCGCCAGCAGCCCCGCAGAACAGGGGAACACTGAAGCTTTCTTT. Full variable domain (missing parts from reference TRBV5-1 and TRBJ1-1): KAGVTQTPRYLIKTRGQQVTLSCSPISGHRSVSWYQQTPGQGLQFLFEYFSETQRNKGNFPGRFSGRQFSNSRSEMNVSTLELGDSALYLCASSPAEQGNTEAFFGQGTRLTVV.

The genes are TRBV5-4 and TRBJ1-1, with unresolved D. The CDR3 is made up of 13 amino acids. V gave up 0 bases and J gave up 6 bases, with 9 bases separating them. Per the germline V gene, CDR1 is SGHNT and CDR2 is YYREEE (reference sequence). CDR3 region: CASSLDPGSEAFF. The CDR3 region has the DNA TGTGCCAGCAGCTTGGACCCGGGATCTGAAGCTTTCTTT.

The chain has TRBV5-4 and TRBJ1-1; 10 bases align to TRBD1. The CDR3 totals 15 residues. Germline CDR1 is SGHNT and CDR2 is YYREEE (reference sequence). V trimming: 2 bases; J trimming: 0 bases; junction bases outside the gene matches: 1. CDR3 sequence reads: CASSLGTGVNTEAFF. CDR3 nucleotide sequence: TGTGCCAGCAGCTTAGGGACAGGGGTGAACACTGAAGCTTTCTTT.

The chain has TRBV2 and TRBJ1-6; D remains ambiguous. The length of the CDR3 is 15 residues. Trimming left V 1 base short and J 3 bases short, with 7 bases between. Germline lookup yields CDR1 SNHLY and CDR2 FYNNEI. DNA for the CDR3: TGTGCCAGCAGTGAAGAGGAGGGCTATAATTCACCCCTCCACTTT. Protein product: CASSEEEGYNSPLHF.

This clone showed up just once. The chain joins TRBV19 to TRBJ1-1; TRBD1 aligns across 7 bases. Germline values: CDR1 LNHDA, CDR2 SQIVND (reference sequence). CDR3 length: 15 amino acids. Germline trimming cut 7 bases from V and 0 bases from J; bases unmatched to any gene: 8. As DNA, the CDR3 is TGTGCCAGTAACGACAGGGATCTGTTGAACACTGAAGCTTTCTTT. Its protein product is CASNDRDLLNTEAFF.

J is TRBJ2-1 and V is TRBV5-8; unclear D gene. The germline CDR1 and CDR2 sequences are SGHTS and YDEGEE. Trimming cost V 0 bases and J 8 bases, with 12 bases left between them. This CDR3 comprises 14 residues. CDR3 region: CASSLVPERDEQFF. The DNA for the CDR3 is TGTGCCAGCAGCTTGGTACCGGAGAGAGATGAGCAGTTCTTC.